The 14 T cell receptor beta chains given below trace back to one sample, sequenced in a study of T cell responses to AZD1222 COVID-19 vaccine. This table comes from immunoSEQ multiplex PCR, and its TCRdb copy is limited to in-frame clones, with some not included. Here the sample spans some 140,000 clones, about 90% being singletons. Sequenced here: peripheral blood, sampled on day 0 of AZD1222 vaccination. The receptors come from an adult in good health.

J is TRBJ1-5 and V is TRBV19; a weak D match, TRBD1 (5 bases). In germline, CDR1 is LNHDA, CDR2 SQIVND (reference sequence). Trimming took 6 bases from V and 0 from J, leaving 15 bases between them. This CDR3 is built from 16 residues. The CDR3 here is CASSRDGGYSNQPQHF. Here the CDR3 DNA reads TGTGCCAGTAGCCGCGACGGGGGTTATAGCAATCAGCCCCAGCATTTT.

The chain carries TRBV11-2 and TRBJ2-3, with D uncertain. Trimming removed 0 bases at V and 0 bases at J, with 7 bases between. Germline V lookup: CDR1 SGHAT, CDR2 FQNNGV. The CDR3 is made up of 15 amino acids. The CDR3, as DNA: TGTGCCAGCAGCTTAGACCGGACCAGCACAGATACGCAGTATTTT. It is translated as CASSLDRTSTDTQYF.

This chain joins TRBV9 and TRBJ1-1, with TRBD1 matching 8 bases. Germline loops: CDR1 SGDLS, CDR2 YYNGEE. Trimming took 3 bases from V and 1 from J; bases not matched to a gene: 5. CDR3 length: 15 amino acids. The CDR3 is CASSASGGGNTEAFF. CDR3 in DNA: TGTGCCAGCAGCGCCTCAGGGGGCGGGAACACTGAAGCTTTCTTT.

The chain recombines TRBV19 with TRBJ1-5; D ambiguous. The CDR3 extends over 14 amino acids. Trimming shortened V by 3 bases and J by 4 bases, and 10 bases separated the two germline ends. The germline V gene has CDR1 LNHDA and CDR2 SQIVND (reference sequence). This chain's CDR3 is CASSMAPRNQPQHF. CDR3 sequence (DNA): TGTGCCAGTAGTATGGCCCCGAGGAATCAGCCCCAGCATTTT.

The gene calls are TRBV29-1 and TRBJ1-5; D is undetermined. The CDR3 spans 12 residues. Trimming removed 4 bases from V and 2 bases from J, with 6 bases in between. CDR1 and CDR2 from the germline V gene are SQVTM and ANQGSEA. In DNA, the CDR3 is TGCAGCGTTGCATCAGGCAATCAGCCCCAGCATTTT. Its translation is CSVASGNQPQHF.

The CDR3 bases are TGTGCCAGCAGTTATGGGACTAGCGGGTTGAATGAGCAGTTCTTC. Translating gives CASSYGTSGLNEQFF. J is TRBJ2-1 and V is TRBV27, with TRBD2 identical over 12 bases. The CDR3 runs 15 residues. The V gene end was trimmed by 4 bases and the J gene end by 7 bases; junction bases not matched to a gene: 5. Per the germline V gene, CDR1 is MNHEY and CDR2 is SMNVEV (reference sequence).

The rearrangement uses TRBV7-9 and TRBJ1-5, with D unclear. Deletions cut 5 bases from V and 6 bases from J, with 14 bases between. CDR3 size: 14 residues. CDR1 and CDR2 (germline): SEHNR, FQNEAQ (reference sequence). CDR3 nucleotides: TGTGCCAGCAGCCCTGGGGAGGGCCCTCAGCCCCAGCATTTT. Translated, it gives CASSPGEGPQPQHF.

This chain links TRBV24-1 with TRBJ2-1; D call uncertain. With 3 bases removed from V and 3 bases from J, the gap between germline ends came to 5 bases. The CDR3 contains 13 residues. Looked up from germline, CDR1 is KGHDR and CDR2 is SFDVKD. CDR3 bases: TGTGCCACCAGTGATCTCGACTACAATGAGCAGTTCTTC. This gives the protein CATSDLDYNEQFF.

A word on this clone: Other DNA sequences in this specimen translate into the identical CDR3. The V and J genes are TRBV2 and TRBJ1-5; 7 bases agree with TRBD1. Losses at the gene ends were 6 bases for V and 4 bases for J; bases not matched to a gene: 3. The germline V gene encodes CDR1 SNHLY and CDR2 FYNNEI. The CDR3 length is 13 residues. Written as DNA, the CDR3 is TGTGCCAGCAGGGGGGGACAGAATCAGCCCCAGCATTTT. It encodes CASRGGQNQPQHF.

The chain links TRBV12-5 to TRBJ1-1, with a possible D match to TRBD1 (6 bases). The CDR3 runs to 15 residues. Germline assignment: CDR1 LGHNT and CDR2 FRNRAP. With 3 bases removed from V and 3 bases from J, the gap between germline ends came to 14 bases. The CDR3 spells CASGFTGRVDTEAFF. The CDR3 DNA is TGTGCTAGTGGTTTCACAGGGAGGGTCGACACTGAAGCTTTCTTT.

This clone came up once. This rearrangement joins TRBV29-1 to TRBJ1-5; maybe TRBD1 (5 bases). From germline, CDR1 is SQVTM and CDR2 ANQGSEA. Trimming cost V 6 bases and J 5 bases, with 20 bases left between them. The CDR3 spans 15 residues. The CDR3 here is CSVGDVYGGDQPQHF. The CDR3 DNA reads as TGCAGCGTGGGGGACGTATATGGTGGCGATCAGCCCCAGCATTTT.

The genes are TRBV4-3 and TRBJ1-4; TRBD1 aligns across 8 bases. J gave up 6 bases and V 8 bases, and 14 bases lay outside the gene matches. The CDR3 loop spans 16 amino acids. Germline assignment: CDR1 LGHNA and CDR2 YSLEER. The CDR3 sequence: CASGRDRSFFDEKLFF. CDR3 nucleotide sequence: TGCGCCAGCGGCAGGGACAGGAGTTTCTTTGATGAAAAACTGTTTTTT.

The rearrangement links TRBV6-5 to TRBJ1-6; D not resolved. The CDR3 is 15 amino acids. V was pared by 2 bases and J by 0 bases, with 5 bases between. Germline assignment: CDR1 MNHEY and CDR2 SVGAGI. The CDR3 DNA is TGTGCCAGCAGTTACGGGAGCTCCTATAATTCACCCCTCCACTTT. This gives the protein CASSYGSSYNSPLHF.

CDR3 in amino acids: CSVESPPQNIQYF. As DNA, the CDR3 is TGCAGCGTTGAATCCCCTCCCCAGAACATTCAGTACTTC. The chain joins TRBV29-1 to TRBJ2-4; D gene ambiguous. Trimming took 2 bases from V and 7 from J, leaving 12 bases between them. CDR3 length: 13 amino acids. Germline values: CDR1 SQVTM, CDR2 ANQGSEA. The full variable domain, rest sourced from reference TRBV29-1 and TRBJ2-4, is SAVISQKPSRDICQRGTSLTIQCQVDSQVTMMFWYRQQPGQSLTLIATANQGSEATYESGFVIDKFPISRPNLTFSTLTVSNMSPEDSSIYLCSVESPPQNIQYFGAGTRLSVL.